Listed below are T cell receptor beta chains from one sample, sequenced in a study of Tregs in tolerant kidney transplant recipients. The method was immunoSEQ multiplex PCR; TCRdb's version includes in-frame clones alone and lacks a portion of them. The table lists some 55,000 clones, around four fifths of them singletons. The specimen was CD4+ T cells from blood. These receptors were collected from a human donor in good health. Both conserved end residues are part of each CDR3. Fields, in order: clone size, J gene, V gene, D gene, CDR3 DNA, CDR3 protein. A D gene is named only where the DNA matches it firmly. Clone size, where shown, is once, few, many, or a class for clones that have expanded.

size: -
J: TRBJ2-1
V: TRBV14
D: -
DNA: TGTGCCAGCAGCCAACTCTCTGGCTTTGAGCAGTTCTTC
CDR3: CASSQLSGFEQFF

size: -
J: TRBJ2-5
V: TRBV6-6
D: -
DNA: TGTGCCAGCAGGGAGAGGGGGGGGACCCAGTACTTC
CDR3: CASRERGGTQYF

size: -
J: TRBJ2-4
V: TRBV30
D: TRBD2
DNA: TGTGCCTGGAGTGAGGAGGGACTAGCGGTCTCTTTTTTAGCCAAAAACATTCAGTACTTC
CDR3: CAWSEEGLAVSFLAKNIQYF

size: once
J: TRBJ2-6
V: TRBV6-6
D: TRBD2
DNA: TGTGCCAGCACTCAGCGGGAGGGCCCTGGGGCCAACGTCCTGACTTTC
CDR3: CASTQREGPGANVLTF

size: once
J: TRBJ1-1
V: TRBV10-3
D: TRBD1
DNA: TGTGCCATCAGTGACAACCCCCGGGACAGCATGAACACTGAAGCTTTCTTT
CDR3: CAISDNPRDSMNTEAFF

size: -
J: TRBJ2-1
V: TRBV5-1
D: -
DNA: TGCGCCAGCAGCTTGGTGACTAGTCAACCTGAGCAGTTCTTC
CDR3: CASSLVTSQPEQFF

size: -
J: TRBJ2-1
V: TRBV4-3
D: -
DNA: TGCGCCAGCAGCAACAGGGATGAGCAGTTCTTC
CDR3: CASSNRDEQFF

size: -
J: TRBJ1-4
V: TRBV19
D: -
DNA: TGTGCCACCTCCGACCTAGCAACTAATGAAAAACTGTTTTTT
CDR3: CATSDLATNEKLFF

size: -
J: TRBJ2-1
V: TRBV7-2
D: -
DNA: TGTGCCAGCAGCTTAGTAGATAGCGTCCTGTACAATGAGCAGTTCTTC
CDR3: CASSLVDSVLYNEQFF

size: -
J: TRBJ2-4
V: TRBV27
D: -
DNA: TGTGCCAGCAGTTTTCACCCCTCGTACATTCAGTACTTC
CDR3: CASSFHPSYIQYF

size: -
J: TRBJ2-7
V: TRBV4-2
D: -
DNA: TGTGCCAGCAGCCCGGGACTGGGTCAATACGAGCAGTACTTC
CDR3: CASSPGLGQYEQYF

size: -
J: TRBJ1-2
V: TRBV2
D: -
DNA: TGTGCCAGCAGATTGTATGGCTACACCTTC
CDR3: CASRLYGYTF

size: -
J: TRBJ1-2
V: TRBV19
D: TRBD1
DNA: TGTGCCAGTAGTACCCGCGACAGGGGTGGCTATGGCTACACCTTC
CDR3: CASSTRDRGGYGYTF

size: once
J: TRBJ2-7
V: TRBV5-6
D: TRBD2
DNA: TGTGCCAGCAGCTTCTACACCCGATTAGCGGGTCTGGGCGAGCAGTACTTC
CDR3: CASSFYTRLAGLGEQYF

size: -
J: TRBJ2-2
V: TRBV27
D: TRBD2
DNA: TGTGCCAGCAGTTTAGCTAGCGGCTCGAACACCGGGGAGCTGTTTTTT
CDR3: CASSLASGSNTGELFF

size: -
J: TRBJ1-2
V: TRBV14
D: -
DNA: TGTGCCAGCAGCCAAGTGGCGGGGGCCAACTATGGCTACACCTTC
CDR3: CASSQVAGANYGYTF

size: -
J: TRBJ1-1
V: TRBV29-1
D: -
DNA: TGCAGCGCCCACCTCGGACAGTGGAACACTGAAGCTTTCTTT
CDR3: CSAHLGQWNTEAFF

size: -
J: TRBJ2-4
V: TRBV18
D: TRBD1
DNA: TGTGCCAGCTCACCAGGGGACAGGGTCCTTCAGTACTTC
CDR3: CASSPGDRVLQYF

size: -
J: TRBJ2-7
V: TRBV7-2
D: TRBD2
DNA: TGTGCCAGCAGCCAAGGAAATAGCGGGAATTCCTACGAGCAGTACTTC
CDR3: CASSQGNSGNSYEQYF

size: -
J: TRBJ1-2
V: TRBV4-3
D: -
DNA: TGCGCCAGCAGCCAAGATAACAGGGCTAGGCTCTATGGCTACACCTTC
CDR3: CASSQDNRARLYGYTF

size: -
J: TRBJ1-1
V: TRBV19
D: -
DNA: TGTGCCAGTAGTATCGGCATAGGAGCTTTCTTT
CDR3: CASSIGIGAFF

size: -
J: TRBJ2-3
V: TRBV11-2
D: -
DNA: TGTGCCAGCAGCTACCGGCTCACAGATACGCAGTATTTT
CDR3: CASSYRLTDTQYF

size: -
J: TRBJ2-2
V: TRBV30
D: TRBD1
DNA: TGTGCCTGGACCACGGGACAGGGGGTATCCGGGGAGCTGTTTTTT
CDR3: CAWTTGQGVSGELFF

size: -
J: TRBJ1-4
V: TRBV4-1
D: TRBD1
DNA: TGCGCCAGCAGACCCATCGGGACAGTATATGAAAAACTGTTTTTT
CDR3: CASRPIGTVYEKLFF

size: -
J: TRBJ1-4
V: TRBV29-1
D: -
DNA: TGCAGCGTTGAATCGGCGGGAGAAAAACTGTTTTTT
CDR3: CSVESAGEKLFF

size: -
J: TRBJ2-7
V: TRBV6-5
D: -
DNA: TGTGCCAGCAGTTACTCGAGAGCTGGGCCCAACTACGAGCAGTACTTC
CDR3: CASSYSRAGPNYEQYF

size: medium-sized
J: TRBJ2-2
V: TRBV6-4
D: -
DNA: TGTGCCAGCACCCGGACGGCGAACACCGGGGAGCTGTTTTTT
CDR3: CASTRTANTGELFF

size: -
J: TRBJ2-7
V: TRBV6-5
D: TRBD2
DNA: TGTGCCAGCCCGGGGGGAGAAGACAGTTACTACGAGCAGTACTTC
CDR3: CASPGGEDSYYEQYF

size: few
J: TRBJ2-5
V: TRBV29-1
D: -
DNA: TGCAGCGTTAACCCACAGGGTCCCCAAGAGACCCAGTACTTC
CDR3: CSVNPQGPQETQYF

size: -
J: TRBJ2-3
V: TRBV5-4
D: -
DNA: TGTGCCAGCAGCTTGGGGCAAGGGGATACGCAGTATTTT
CDR3: CASSLGQGDTQYF

size: -
J: TRBJ2-3
V: TRBV5-5
D: TRBD2
DNA: TGTGCCAGCAGCTTCGACCTAACTAGCGGGCTGAGCACAGATACGCAGTATTTT
CDR3: CASSFDLTSGLSTDTQYF

size: few
J: TRBJ2-1
V: TRBV5-6
D: TRBD1
DNA: TGTGCGGCAGGGGGCCAGTCCTACAATGAGCAGTTCTTC
CDR3: CAAGGQSYNEQFF

size: once
J: TRBJ2-4
V: TRBV2
D: TRBD1
DNA: TGTGCCAGCAGTGATGATCGGGTTGGGACAGTGGGCATTCAGTACTTC
CDR3: CASSDDRVGTVGIQYF

size: -
J: TRBJ1-2
V: TRBV4-2
D: -
DNA: TGTGCCAGCAGCTCCGGACATTTTCTAGGCTACACCTTC
CDR3: CASSSGHFLGYTF

size: -
J: TRBJ2-3
V: TRBV11-2
D: -
DNA: TGTGCCAGCAGCTTAGAATCGGGCCCCGGCTGGCAGTATTTT
CDR3: CASSLESGPGWQYF

size: -
J: TRBJ2-5
V: TRBV6-4
D: -
DNA: TGTGCCAGCAGTGACCCCGGGGTCCAAGAGACCCAGTACTTC
CDR3: CASSDPGVQETQYF

size: -
J: TRBJ1-2
V: TRBV15
D: -
DNA: TGTGCCACCAGCAGAGATCTGGGGGACGCGATAGGCTACACCTTC
CDR3: CATSRDLGDAIGYTF

size: -
J: TRBJ2-5
V: TRBV18
D: TRBD1
DNA: TGTGCCAGCTCACCACCGCGGGCAGGGGGCATAGAGACCCAGTACTTC
CDR3: CASSPPRAGGIETQYF

size: -
J: TRBJ2-7
V: TRBV30
D: TRBD1
DNA: TGTGCCTGGGGACAGGGTCCCTACGAGCAGTACTTC
CDR3: CAWGQGPYEQYF

size: -
J: TRBJ1-3
V: TRBV9
D: TRBD1
DNA: TGTGCCAGCAGCGTAGGACAGGGGGGCTCTGGAAACACCATATATTTT
CDR3: CASSVGQGGSGNTIYF

size: -
J: TRBJ2-1
V: TRBV30
D: TRBD2
DNA: TGTGCCTGGAGTGTACGGCTAGCGGGGACTGAGCAGTTCTTC
CDR3: CAWSVRLAGTEQFF

size: -
J: TRBJ1-2
V: TRBV2
D: -
DNA: TGTGCCAGCAGTGAGGGGGCACTCTATGGCTACACCTTC
CDR3: CASSEGALYGYTF

size: -
J: TRBJ2-5
V: TRBV4-2
D: -
DNA: TGTGCCAGCAGCTTGTACAACAGGGAGGAGACCCAGTACTTC
CDR3: CASSLYNREETQYF

size: medium-sized
J: TRBJ1-1
V: TRBV18
D: -
DNA: TGTGCCAGCTCACCACTCAGGGATGAAATGGCTTTCTTT
CDR3: CASSPLRDEMAFF

size: -
J: TRBJ2-7
V: TRBV27
D: -
DNA: TGTGCCAGCAGTTCCGGAAGGACACTGAGCTCCTACGAGCAGTACTTC
CDR3: CASSSGRTLSSYEQYF

size: many
J: TRBJ2-3
V: TRBV29-1
D: -
DNA: TGCAGCGTTGTGTCAGGGGGGATCACAGATACGCAGTATTTT
CDR3: CSVVSGGITDTQYF

size: -
J: TRBJ2-4
V: TRBV4-1
D: -
DNA: TGCGCCAGCAGCCAAGATTCCGTAGCCAAAAACATTCAGTACTTC
CDR3: CASSQDSVAKNIQYF

size: -
J: TRBJ1-4
V: TRBV19
D: -
DNA: TGTGCCAGTAGTTCTTGGAGGGGGAGGGATGAAAAACTGTTTTTT
CDR3: CASSSWRGRDEKLFF

size: -
J: TRBJ2-1
V: TRBV15
D: -
DNA: TGTGCCACCAGCAGGGAGGTAGGATCTTACAATGAGCAGTTCTTC
CDR3: CATSREVGSYNEQFF

size: -
J: TRBJ2-7
V: TRBV10-1
D: TRBD1
DNA: TGCGCCAGCAGTGAGTCGCCAAGACCCGGGACAGGGACTCTCAAGGGGGACTACGAGCAGTACTTC
CDR3: CASSESPRPGTGTLKGDYEQYF

size: -
J: TRBJ1-3
V: TRBV7-2
D: TRBD1
DNA: TGTGCCAGCACCCGGACAGGGGGTACAAACACCATATATTTT
CDR3: CASTRTGGTNTIYF

size: -
J: TRBJ2-7
V: TRBV30
D: TRBD1
DNA: TGTGCCTGGAGTGTATCTCCGATAGGGACAGGGGTTTCCTACGAGCAGTACTTC
CDR3: CAWSVSPIGTGVSYEQYF

size: -
J: TRBJ2-3
V: TRBV19
D: TRBD1
DNA: TGTGCCAGTAGTAACCGACGACAGGGGTCAGATACGCAGTATTTT
CDR3: CASSNRRQGSDTQYF

size: -
J: TRBJ2-7
V: TRBV4-2
D: -
DNA: TGTGCCAGCAGCCCGGACTACCCGTCCTACGAGCAGTACTTC
CDR3: CASSPDYPSYEQYF

size: -
J: TRBJ1-2
V: TRBV2
D: -
DNA: TGTGCCAGCAGCCCGGGTGGGGGTTCCGATGGCTACACCTTC
CDR3: CASSPGGGSDGYTF

size: -
J: TRBJ2-7
V: TRBV2
D: TRBD2
DNA: TGTGCCAGCACGAGCGGGGGTACGTCCTACGAGCAGTACTTC
CDR3: CASTSGGTSYEQYF